This TCR beta chain was retrieved from a study of blood T cells in healthy people across ages. At the level of the study: Using template switching, researchers captured about one barcoded beta molecule for each two T cells.

CDR1 and CDR2 from the germline V gene are DFQATT and SNEGSKA (reference sequence). The CDR3 covers 14 residues. This clonotype was counted between two and nine times. Its antigen is not identified. Whole-study findings and limits: Unsorted PBMC input precluded a conclusive naive versus antigen-experienced comparison. Naive CD4+ cells and diversity were both higher in long-lived donors than in aged donors.

A J-beta primer mix and a sample-barcoded 5' primer were used in a second PCR of about 7 to 11 cycles. Any given sample supplied a minimum of 2.5 million CDR3-containing paired-end reads. TCRdb fed the 5' RACE reads into MiXCR, producing one record per CDR3 protein. This sample has approximately 1,000,000 distinct CDR3 sequences, with roughly two fifths found just once. V and J are TRBV20-1 and TRBJ2-7, with D possibly being TRBD1 or TRBD2 (5 bases each). The closer fit of TRBJ2-5 to the DNA end suggests the J call may be wrong. The sample consisted of blood. The clonotype comes from a man aged 18 to 30 in good health. CDR3 DNA sequence: TGCAGTGCTAGAGGGGTGGGGACCTCAGGGACCCAGTACTTC. It encodes CSARGVGTSGTQYF.